The T cell receptor beta chain described here comes from a study of shared clonotypes between healthy human individuals. This clone has only one observation. The method was immunoSEQ multiplex PCR; TCRdb's version includes in-frame clones alone and lacks a portion of them. Among around 2,000,000 clones listed, roughly 94% were seen once. The sequenced sample consisted of naive CD4+ T cells sorted from blood. Subset indicated: CD45RA+ positively selected. The clonotype comes from a man aged 18 to 30 in good health.

CDR3 sequence: CSVVGRENTEAFF. The CDR3, as DNA: TGCAGCGTTGTTGGCAGGGAGAACACTGAAGCTTTCTTT. This sequence joins TRBV29-1 and TRBJ1-1; the D gene is possibly TRBD1 (5 bases). CDR1 is SQVTM and CDR2 is ANQGSEA in the germline V gene. Trimming removed 4 bases at V and 1 base at J, with 10 bases between. The CDR3 contains 13 residues.